A single T cell receptor (beta chain) is shown here with its context. Each CDR3 protein is one row after TCRdb ran MiXCR on the RT-PCR reads. The data hold just over 550 distinct CDR3 sequences, with 50% observed a single time. This CDR3 has 14 residues. CDR1 is DFQATT, CDR2 SNEGSKA, per germline (reference sequence). Trimming took 3 bases from V and 0 from J, leaving 11 bases between them. The chain has TRBV20-1 and TRBJ2-5, with D possibly being TRBD2 (6 bases). The material sequenced was memory CD4+ T cells from salivary gland. The TCR was taken from a female donor with primary Sjogren's syndrome. The CDR3 is CSARGSGYQETQYF. DNA of the CDR3: TGCAGTGCTAGGGGTAGCGGATACCAAGAGACCCAGTACTTC.